Listed below are T cell receptor beta chains from one sample, sequenced in a study of long-term antiretroviral therapy in people with HIV. Only in-frame clones appear in the TCRdb table, and some are missing; sequencing was by immunoSEQ multiplex PCR. Of about 20,000 clones in the sample, around 74% are singletons; the top ten hold approximately 16%. The material was unsorted PBMCs, obtained nearly 2.6 years before starting antiretroviral therapy. The receptors were sampled from a woman in her fifties or sixties with HIV. Both conserved end residues are part of each CDR3. The D gene is left open where the match is weak. Expanded clones get a size class; other rows say once, few or many, or leave the size out.

j_gene,d_gene,abundance,v_gene,CDR3aa,CDR3nt
TRBJ2-7,-,-,TRBV6-1,CATPGVPGAGYEQYF,TGTGCCACCCCTGGTGTGCCGGGGGCGGGGTACGAGCAGTACTTC
TRBJ2-5,-,-,TRBV4-2,CASSQDLKTQYF,TGTGCCAGCAGCCAAGATTTGAAGACCCAGTACTTC
TRBJ1-6,-,-,TRBV5-4,CASSLGGGSPLHF,TGTGCCAGCAGCTTGGGGGGTGGCTCACCCCTCCACTTT
TRBJ2-1,TRBD2,large,TRBV5-1,CASSIGLAGYNEQFF,TGCGCCAGCAGCATAGGACTAGCGGGGTACAATGAGCAGTTCTTC
TRBJ1-5,-,once,TRBV19,CASSGVSAQHF,TGTGCCAGTAGTGGAGTATCGGCCCAGCATTTT
TRBJ1-4,-,-,TRBV5-1,CASSLASNEKLFF,TGCGCCAGCAGCTTGGCCAGTAATGAAAAACTGTTTTTT
TRBJ2-5,-,-,TRBV7-8,CASSYGETQYF,TGTGCCAGCAGCTACGGGGAGACCCAGTACTTC
TRBJ2-7,TRBD2,-,TRBV7-2,CASSVGTSLSYEQYF,TGTGCCAGCAGCGTGGGGACTAGCCTCTCCTACGAGCAGTACTTC
TRBJ2-2,-,-,TRBV11-2,CASSLFVGTGELFF,TGTGCCAGCAGCTTATTTGTGGGTACCGGGGAGCTGTTTTTT
TRBJ2-3,TRBD2,-,TRBV5-1,CASSPTSGGVTDTQYF,TGCGCCAGCAGCCCCACTAGCGGGGGGGTAACAGATACGCAGTATTTT
TRBJ2-3,TRBD2,-,TRBV4-2,CASSQDTSGGSTDTQYF,TGTGCCAGCAGCCAAGATACTAGCGGGGGTAGCACAGATACGCAGTATTTT
TRBJ1-1,-,-,TRBV27,CASSSGPLGTEAFF,TGTGCCAGCAGTTCGGGCCCTCTTGGCACTGAAGCTTTCTTT
TRBJ1-5,-,-,TRBV2,CASSLIDAFGWQPQHF,TGTGCCAGCAGTTTGATCGACGCCTTCGGGTGGCAGCCCCAGCATTTT
TRBJ2-7,-,-,TRBV28,CASSLQGYEQYF,TGTGCCAGCAGTTTACAGGGTTACGAGCAGTACTTC
TRBJ2-4,TRBD2,-,TRBV9,CASSVAVSGGANIQYF,TGTGCCAGCAGCGTAGCGGTTAGCGGGGGGGCAAACATTCAGTACTTC
TRBJ2-5,-,few,TRBV11-2,CASSLIAAQETQYF,TGTGCCAGCAGCCTAATAGCGGCACAAGAGACCCAGTACTTC
TRBJ1-1,TRBD1,-,TRBV5-1,CASSLGGTGTEAFF,TGCGCCAGCAGCTTGGGCGGGACAGGGACTGAAGCTTTCTTT
TRBJ1-1,-,once,TRBV9,CASSVGQLAEAFF,TGTGCCAGCAGCGTAGGACAGTTGGCTGAAGCTTTCTTT
TRBJ2-5,-,-,TRBV11-1,CASSLTDIKGTQYF,TGTGCCAGCAGTCTTACCGACATTAAAGGGACCCAGTACTTC
TRBJ1-3,-,-,TRBV4-1,CASSQDLGFSGNTIYF,TGCGCCAGCAGCCAAGATCTGGGGTTCTCTGGAAACACCATATATTTT
TRBJ1-2,-,-,TRBV2,CARGAIGRNNYGYTF,TGTGCCAGAGGGGCCATCGGACGGAATAACTATGGCTACACCTTC
TRBJ1-6,-,-,TRBV10-3,CAISESSLKGRGYNSPLHF,TGTGCCATCAGTGAGTCGAGTTTAAAGGGGCGAGGATATAATTCACCCCTCCACTTT